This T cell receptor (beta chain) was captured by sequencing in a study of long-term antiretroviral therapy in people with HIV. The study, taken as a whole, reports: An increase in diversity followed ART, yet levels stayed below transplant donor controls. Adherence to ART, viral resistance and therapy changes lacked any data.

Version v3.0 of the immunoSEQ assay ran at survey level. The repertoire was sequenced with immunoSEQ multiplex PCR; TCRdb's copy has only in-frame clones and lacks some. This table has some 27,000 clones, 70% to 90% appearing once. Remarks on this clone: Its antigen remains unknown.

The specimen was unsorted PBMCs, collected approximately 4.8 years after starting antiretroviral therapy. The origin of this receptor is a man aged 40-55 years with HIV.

CDR3 sequence: CASSLRQGARGWFSYEQYF. The CDR3 DNA is TGTGCCAGTAGCCTAAGGCAAGGGGCTCGCGGCTGGTTTTCGTACGAGCAGTACTTC. This rearrangement joins TRBV19 to TRBJ2-7; TRBD1 is a possible D gene (5 bases). Germline values: CDR1 LNHDA, CDR2 SQIVND (reference sequence). This CDR3 region has 19 residues. V lost 6 bases, J lost 4 bases, and 31 bases lay in between.